This TCR beta chain was found in a study of human thymus T cells. This clone was seen only once. The antigen remains undetermined. The assay was immunoSEQ multiplex PCR, and TCRdb's table has in-frame clones only and misses some. The sample records about 78,000 clones, 90% to 97% being singletons. Resected material from corrective heart surgery provided the thymus tissue analysed. The donors were infants in Finland with congenital heart defects, otherwise immunologically healthy. The CDR3 contains 18 residues. Between the trimmed V and J ends, which lost 6 bases and 0 bases, there was a span of 24 bases. Germline V gene sequence: CDR1 SQVTM, CDR2 ANQGSEA. Broader study findings: Thymic and blood repertoires seemed to show skewed V and J gene use. In unrelated individuals, thymic repertoires overlapped highly, according to related research.

The chain is built from TRBV29-1 and TRBJ1-3; D might be TRBD1 (6 bases). The sequence was obtained from a boy under two years old with a congenital heart defect but otherwise immunologically healthy. The specimen was thymus tissue. CDR3 protein: CSVIVAGHRESSGNTIYF. CDR3 coding DNA: TGCAGCGTCATAGTGGCGGGACACCGAGAGAGCTCTGGAAACACCATATATTTT. The full variable domain, completed using reference TRBV29-1 and TRBJ1-3, is SAVISQKPSRDICQRGTSLTIQCQVDSQVTMMFWYRQQPGQSLTLIATANQGSEATYESGFVIDKFPISRPNLTFSTLTVSNMSPEDSSIYLCSVIVAGHRESSGNTIYFGEGSWLTVV.